This TCR beta chain was found in a study of shared clonotypes between healthy human individuals. Per the germline V gene, CDR1 is SGDLS and CDR2 is YYNGEE. This CDR3 contains 16 residues. V shed 4 bases, J shed 2 bases, and the junction held 4 bases outside the gene matches. Methods used by the authors: Because ImmunoSEQ provided only junction sequences with no quality scores, the filtering differed. Assay: immunoSEQ multiplex PCR; the TCRdb copy retains only in-frame clones and omits some. V, J and clone size derive from that table, while D and trimming were established from the DNA sequence. The sample carries a few million clones, almost 96% recorded once. Donors comprised healthy HIV-negative adults lacking recent acute infections or vaccinations. In the CD4+ fraction, cells were divided into CD45RA+ naive and CD45RA-negative memory subsets.

This chain connects TRBV9 to TRBJ2-3; 13 bases align to TRBD2. This TCR was recovered from a man between 18 and 35 years old in good health. What was sequenced was naive CD4+ T cells sorted from blood. Subset here: CD45RA+ positively selected. As DNA, the CDR3 is TGTGCCAGCAGCCTGGGACTAGCGGGGACCACAGATACGCAGTATTTT. Translation: CASSLGLAGTTDTQYF.